This T cell receptor (beta chain) came from a study of OX40 agonist ivuxolimab in advanced cancers. Across the whole study: People in dose escalation had one of these cancers: hepatocellular carcinoma, melanoma, renal cell or head and neck cancer. A history of anti-PD-1, anti-PD-L1 or anti-CTLA-4 therapy was acceptable, and 40% had some. Averaging 60 years in age, with a range of about 23 to 79, the cohort was around 85% male.

This table comes from immunoSEQ multiplex PCR, and its TCRdb copy is limited to in-frame clones, with some not included. The table lists about 63,000 clones, 60% to 80% of them singletons. CDR3 length: 15 amino acids. J was trimmed by 7 bases and V by 5 bases; bases with no gene match: 12. In germline, CDR1 is SGHVS, CDR2 FQNEAQ. Individuals having autoimmune disease history or systemic immunosuppression were not enrolled. This clone has a single count. The chain recombines TRBV7-8 with TRBJ2-7; 9 bases align to TRBD1. The clonotype comes from an adult with an advanced solid tumor such as melanoma, head and neck, liver or kidney cancer. The sequencing here drew on CD4+ or CD8+ T cells sorted from blood, taken in a trial of the OX40 agonist ivuxolimab. The CDR3 nucleotides are TGTGCCAGCAGCCAAGGGGGACAGGGAATAGGGGAGCAGTACTTC. It translates to CASSQGGQGIGEQYF.